These 15 T cell receptor beta chains came from one sample sequenced in a study of blood T cell repertoires in COVID-19. Measured with immunoSEQ multiplex PCR; TCRdb has only the in-frame clones, and not every one. This sample has tens of thousands of clones, with over 75% found just once. The sequencing sample was made of peripheral blood. The receptors here all came from a man in his 70s with acute or convalescent COVID-19.

The chain joins TRBV5-5 to TRBJ1-1, with D uncertain. Germline V CDR1 and CDR2: SGHKS, YYEKEE (reference sequence). The V and J ends lost 1 base and 8 bases respectively, with 9 bases between them. The CDR3 runs to 12 residues. In DNA form, the CDR3 reads TGTGCCAGCAGCTTGCGCACAGCCGAAGCTTTCTTT. As protein: CASSLRTAEAFF.

V gene TRBV7-8 combines with J gene TRBJ1-1, with unresolved D. Germline V gene data show CDR1 as SGHVS and CDR2 as FQNEAQ. V lost 2 bases, J lost 5 bases, and 9 bases lay in between. The CDR3 totals 13 residues. CDR3 nucleotides: TGTGCCAGCAGCTTACCCCTGCGGACTGAAGCTTTCTTT. Its translation is CASSLPLRTEAFF.

This chain links TRBV12-3 or TRBV12-4 with TRBJ2-7; 7 bases line up with TRBD2. Germline trimming cut 4 bases from V and 5 bases from J; bases unmatched to any gene: 5. The CDR3 sequence is 13 residues long. The CDR3 spells CASSYGRENEQYF. The CDR3 nucleotides are TGTGCCAGCAGTTACGGGCGGGAGAACGAGCAGTACTTC.

The chain is built from TRBV7-2 and TRBJ1-3, with D unresolved. The CDR3 is 14 amino acids. V was cut by 1 base and J by 0 bases, with 4 bases left in between. Germline CDR1 SGHTA, CDR2 FQGNSA. The CDR3 DNA reads as TGTGCCAGCAGCTTAGACAGCTCTGGAAACACCATATATTTT. Amino acid sequence: CASSLDSSGNTIYF.

This chain uses TRBV19 with TRBJ2-1, with D possibly matching TRBD2 (6 bases). This CDR3 region has 16 residues. V was clipped by 4 bases and J by 7 bases, with 20 bases between them. From germline, CDR1 is LNHDA and CDR2 SQIVND (reference sequence). The CDR3 protein is CASSSGESGFWNEQFF. CDR3 coding DNA: TGTGCCAGTAGTAGCGGGGAATCCGGGTTTTGGAATGAGCAGTTCTTC.

The CDR3 DNA reads TGCAGCGTCGTGACTAGCGGGGTGAACAATGAGCAGTTCTTC. Amino acid sequence: CSVVTSGVNNEQFF. The gene calls are TRBV29-1 and TRBJ2-1; 11 bases map to TRBD2. Looked up from germline, CDR1 is SQVTM and CDR2 is ANQGSEA. The CDR3 is 14 residues long. V was pared by 6 bases and J by 5 bases, with 6 bases of the junction left unmatched.

This chain links TRBV9 with TRBJ2-1; D is ambiguous. V lost 1 base to trimming and J lost 0 bases, with 8 bases between them. Looked up from germline, CDR1 is SGDLS and CDR2 is YYNGEE. This CDR3 region has 15 residues. Written as DNA, the CDR3 is TGTGCCAGCAGCGTATTCGGCGGCTCCTACAATGAGCAGTTCTTC. It translates to CASSVFGGSYNEQFF.

This clone occurred once. The rearrangement links TRBV28 to TRBJ1-1; D remains ambiguous. Between the trimmed V and J ends, which lost 3 bases and 8 bases, there was a span of 10 bases. In germline, CDR1 is MDHEN, CDR2 SYDVKM. The CDR3 has 12 residues. DNA for the CDR3: TGTGCCAGCAGTTTGCTAGTTAGAGAAGCTTTCTTT. Its translation: CASSLLVREAFF.

The J gene is TRBJ2-3, the V gene TRBV28; TRBD1 agrees at 12 bases. Germline assignment: CDR1 MDHEN and CDR2 SYDVKM. J gave up 6 bases and V 6 bases, and 16 bases lay outside the gene matches. This CDR3 has 18 residues. The CDR3 coding sequence is TGTGCCAGCAGAGTCAGGCCTGGGACAGGGGGCGCGATGGATACGCAGTATTTT. This encodes CASRVRPGTGGAMDTQYF.

The chain links TRBV6-4 to TRBJ2-1; 12 nucleotides line up with TRBD2. CDR1 and CDR2 (germline): MRHNA, SNTAGT. V trimming: 5 bases; J trimming: 8 bases; junction bases outside the gene matches: 10. The length of the CDR3 is 16 residues. The DNA for the CDR3 is TGTGCCAGCAGTAAGGGACTAGCGGGCTCTAAAGATGAGCAGTTCTTC. Translated: CASSKGLAGSKDEQFF.

This rearrangement joins TRBV2 to TRBJ1-4, with TRBD1 identical over 7 bases. Per the germline V gene, CDR1 is SNHLY and CDR2 is FYNNEI. This CDR3 comprises 16 residues. With V trimmed by 2 bases and J by 4 bases, 7 bases remained unmatched. The chain's CDR3 is CASSEQGVQINEKLFF. The DNA of the CDR3 is TGTGCCAGCAGTGAACAGGGGGTCCAAATTAATGAAAAACTGTTTTTT.

The chain joins TRBV14 to TRBJ2-5, with 10 bases aligning to TRBD1. Losses at the gene ends were 4 bases for V and 3 bases for J; bases not matched to a gene: 8. The CDR3 is made up of 16 amino acids. In germline, CDR1 is SGHDN, CDR2 FVKESK. The CDR3 DNA is TGTGCCAGCAGCCTCCGGGACAGGGGCGGCAAAGAGACCCAGTACTTC. Its protein product is CASSLRDRGGKETQYF.

V is TRBV6-5 and J is TRBJ2-5; 8 bases are shared with TRBD1. V was pared by 8 bases and J by 5 bases, with 4 bases of the junction left unmatched. CDR1 MNHEY and CDR2 SVGAGI come from the germline V gene. The CDR3 runs 12 residues. The CDR3, as DNA: TGTGCCAGCCCGGACAGGGTTGAGACCCAGTACTTC. As protein: CASPDRVETQYF.

This clone is a singleton in its sample. The chain uses TRBV29-1 and TRBJ1-4, with a weak D call TRBD1 (5 bases). This CDR3 has 13 amino acids. Germline V gives CDR1 SQVTM, CDR2 ANQGSEA. Trimming shortened V by 3 bases and J by 10 bases, and 15 bases separated the two germline ends. The CDR3 protein is CSVEGGTEGKLFF. DNA of the CDR3: TGCAGCGTTGAGGGGGGAACAGAGGGAAAACTGTTTTTT.

V usage is TRBV5-1 and J usage is TRBJ2-5, with D maybe TRBD1 (6 bases). V lost 0 bases, J lost 4 bases, and 10 bases lay in between. In germline, CDR1 is SGHRS, CDR2 YFSETQ. The CDR3 length is 14 residues. The DNA for the CDR3 is TGCGCCAGCAGCTTGGTAGCAGGGGTAGAGACCCAGTACTTC. Residues: CASSLVAGVETQYF.